The T cell receptor beta chain under discussion was sequenced for a study of shared clonotypes between healthy human individuals. The protocol was immunoSEQ multiplex PCR, while the TCRdb copy is restricted to in-frame clones and leaves out a portion. The sample has 400,000 to 500,000 clones, about 80% seen once. V was clipped by 6 bases and J by 6 bases; unmatched bases: 10. CDR1 is MNHNS and CDR2 is SASEGT in the germline V gene. The CDR3 consists of 15 residues. Sequencing input: PBMCs. The rearrangement links TRBV6-1 to TRBJ2-3; 9 nucleotides line up with TRBD2. The source of this sequence is a woman aged 40-49 years in good health. Some clones in this sample may be carry-over from other donors' samples. CDR3 sequence: CASSEIAGEPDTQYF. CDR3 DNA sequence: TGTGCCAGCAGCGAGATAGCGGGAGAGCCTGATACGCAGTATTTT.